One sample yielded the 8 T cell receptor beta chains listed below, sequenced in a study of T cell responses to AZD1222 COVID-19 vaccine. The repertoire was sequenced with immunoSEQ multiplex PCR; TCRdb's copy has only in-frame clones and lacks some. Of 90,000 to 150,000 clones listed, around 89% are singletons. The sample here was peripheral blood, taken on day 0 of AZD1222 vaccination. These receptors came from an adult in good health.

The chain couples TRBV6-2 or TRBV6-3 to TRBJ1-5; weak D call: TRBD1 (5 bases). Trimming cost V 2 bases and J 5 bases, with 25 bases left between them. The CDR3 has 19 amino acids. From germline, CDR1 is MNHEY and CDR2 SVGEGT. Here the CDR3 DNA reads TGTGCCAGCAGTTACCCCCAGGAATGGTCAGGGAGTCGATATCAGCCCCAGCATTTT. This codes for CASSYPQEWSGSRYQPQHF.

This clone was picked up one time. The rearrangement joins TRBV19 to TRBJ1-5, with TRBD1 identical over 7 bases. Trimming took 5 bases from V and 3 from J; bases not matched to a gene: 7. There are 15 residues in the CDR3. The germline V gene encodes CDR1 LNHDA and CDR2 SQIVND (reference sequence). CDR3 coding DNA: TGTGCCAGTAGTGGCAGGGGGGCTGACAATCAGCCCCAGCATTTT. This translates into CASSGRGADNQPQHF.

The chain uses TRBV10-2 and TRBJ1-6; unclear D gene. This CDR3 comprises 17 residues. Germline lookup yields CDR1 WSHSY and CDR2 SAAADI. The V gene lost 3 bases and the J gene lost 8 bases, with 20 bases spanning the gap. CDR3 nucleotide sequence: TGCGCCAGCAGTGAAGTTCTTGGAGTGGGGTTAGATTCACCCCTCCACTTT. It is translated as CASSEVLGVGLDSPLHF.

The chain combines TRBV7-2 with TRBJ2-7; no firm D call. CDR3 length: 15 amino acids. V gave up 1 base and J gave up 0 bases, with 10 bases separating them. Germline V CDR1 and CDR2: SGHTA, FQGNSA. As DNA, the CDR3 is TGTGCCAGCAGCTTAGAGACTCTCAGCTCCTACGAGCAGTACTTC. Translating it yields CASSLETLSSYEQYF. Together with reference TRBV7-2 and TRBJ2-7, the CDR3 gives the full variable domain: GAGVSQSPSNKVTEKGKDVELRCDPISGHTALYWYRQSLGQGLEFLIYFQGNSAPDKSGLPSDRFSAERTGGSVSTLTIQRTQQEDSAVYLCASSLETLSSYEQYFGPGTRLTVT.

The chain combines TRBV12-3 or TRBV12-4 with TRBJ2-5; perhaps TRBD2 as D (6 bases). Trimming took 6 bases from V and 5 from J, leaving 13 bases between them. The length of the CDR3 is 13 residues. The CDR3 loop reads CASSDPGGETQYF. CDR3 sequence (DNA): TGTGCCAGCAGCGATCCTGGAGGGGAGACCCAGTACTTC.

CDR3 sequence (DNA): TGTGCCAGCAGCGTCGGGACTAGCGTTTACAATGAGCAGTTCTTC. It is translated as CASSVGTSVYNEQFF. The chain links TRBV5-8 to TRBJ2-1; 10 positions match TRBD2. Germline CDR1 and CDR2: SGHTS and YDEGEE. Trimming took 4 bases from V and 4 from J; bases not matched to a gene: 5. The CDR3 consists of 15 residues.

This clone has only a few counts. The chain recombines TRBV27 with TRBJ1-1; D is unresolved. CDR1 is MNHEY, CDR2 SMNVEV, per germline (reference sequence). V lost 2 bases to trimming and J lost 0 bases, with 7 bases between them. The CDR3 length is 14 residues. CDR3 in amino acids: CASSLGGMNTEAFF. In nucleotides, the CDR3 is TGTGCCAGCAGTTTAGGAGGGATGAACACTGAAGCTTTCTTT.

CDR3 sequence reads: CASSESSGQAGNTIYF. CDR3 sequence (DNA): TGTGCCAGCAGCGAGAGCTCGGGACAGGCTGGAAACACCATATATTTT. The chain has TRBV9 and TRBJ1-3; 8 bases are shared with TRBD1. The CDR3 is 16 amino acids. J was trimmed by 2 bases and V by 3 bases; bases with no gene match: 7. The germline V gene has CDR1 SGDLS and CDR2 YYNGEE.